This T cell receptor (beta chain) came from a study of blood T cell repertoires in COVID-19. Study-level background: Sources were T cells, B-cell-depleted T cells, or PBMCs; the material itself was cDNA or gDNA.

While infection was still active, Seattle patients were enrolled and then followed longitudinally. Authors' methods: Reference gene primer amplification in the assay estimated nucleated cell counts. The method was immunoSEQ multiplex PCR; TCRdb's version includes in-frame clones alone and lacks a portion of them. For V, J and clone size, that table is used; D and trimming come from the DNA. The table lists 300,000 to 400,000 clones, 70% to 90% of them singletons. The germline CDR1 and CDR2 sequences are GTSNPN and SVGIG (reference sequence). V was shortened by 3 bases and J by 1 base, with 9 bases between the two germline ends. The CDR3 consists of 13 residues.

This clonotype was obtained from a woman aged 25 to 39 with COVID-19, enrolled during active disease. V usage is TRBV30 and J usage is TRBJ1-1; weak D call: TRBD1 (5 bases). Sequenced input: peripheral blood. CDR3 nucleotides: TGTGCCTGGAGACTGGGGGGGAACACTGAAGCTTTCTTT. As protein: CAWRLGGNTEAFF. Full variable domain (missing parts from reference TRBV30 and TRBJ1-1): SQTIHQWPATLVQPVGSPLSLECTVEGTSNPNLYWYRQAAGRGLQLLFYSVGIGQISSEVPQNLSASRPQDRQFILSSKKLLLSDSGFYLCAWRLGGNTEAFFGQGTRLTVV.